The TCR beta chain described here comes from a study of cytomegalovirus exposure and HLA in healthy donors. Germline CDR1 SGHTA, CDR2 FQGNSA. The V end was cut by 5 bases, the J end by 7 bases, with 18 bases between. This CDR3 spans 15 amino acids. PCR employed 60 Vbeta and 13 Jbeta primers. Here immunoSEQ multiplex PCR was the method, and the copy in TCRdb shows in-frame clones only, minus some. This sample's clone table lists 55,000 to 75,000 clones. This clonotype was obtained from a male donor in good health and CMV-seronegative. The V gene is TRBV7-2, the J gene TRBJ2-1, with D perhaps TRBD2 (6 bases). Input material: PBMCs. CDR3 region: CASSLRAGFGNEQFF. In DNA form, the CDR3 reads TGTGCCAGCAGCCTACGAGCGGGCTTTGGGAATGAGCAGTTCTTC. The full variable domain, its missing parts supplied by reference TRBV7-2 and TRBJ2-1, is GAGVSQSPSNKVTEKGKDVELRCDPISGHTALYWYRQSLGQGLEFLIYFQGNSAPDKSGLPSDRFSAERTGGSVSTLTIQRTQQEDSAVYLCASSLRAGFGNEQFFGPGTRLTVL.